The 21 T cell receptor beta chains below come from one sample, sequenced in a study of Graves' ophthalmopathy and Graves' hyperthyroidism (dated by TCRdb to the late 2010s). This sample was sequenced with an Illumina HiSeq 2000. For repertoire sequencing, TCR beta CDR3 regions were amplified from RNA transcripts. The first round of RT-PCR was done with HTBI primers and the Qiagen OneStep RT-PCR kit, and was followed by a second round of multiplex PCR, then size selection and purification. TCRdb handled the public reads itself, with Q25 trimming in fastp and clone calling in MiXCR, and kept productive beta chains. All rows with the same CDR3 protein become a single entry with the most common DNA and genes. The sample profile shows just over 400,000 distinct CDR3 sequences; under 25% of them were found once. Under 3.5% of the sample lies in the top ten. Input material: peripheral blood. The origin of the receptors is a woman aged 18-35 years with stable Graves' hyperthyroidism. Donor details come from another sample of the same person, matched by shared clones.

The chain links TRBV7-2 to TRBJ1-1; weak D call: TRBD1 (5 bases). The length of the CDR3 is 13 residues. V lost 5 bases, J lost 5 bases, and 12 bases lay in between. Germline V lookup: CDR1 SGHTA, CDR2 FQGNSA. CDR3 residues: CASSHDRGTEAFF. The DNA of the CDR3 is TGTGCCAGCAGCCATGATCGGGGGACTGAAGCTTTCTTT.

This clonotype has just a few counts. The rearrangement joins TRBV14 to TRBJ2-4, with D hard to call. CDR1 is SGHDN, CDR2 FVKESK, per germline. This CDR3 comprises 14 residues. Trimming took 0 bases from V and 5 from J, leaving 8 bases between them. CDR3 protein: CASSQDGSENIQYF. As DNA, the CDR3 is TGTGCCAGCAGCCAAGATGGGTCCGAAAACATTCAGTACTTC.

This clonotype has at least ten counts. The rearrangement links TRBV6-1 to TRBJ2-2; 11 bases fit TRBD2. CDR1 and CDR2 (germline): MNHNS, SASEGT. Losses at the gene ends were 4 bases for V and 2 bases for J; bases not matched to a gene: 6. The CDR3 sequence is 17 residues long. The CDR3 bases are TGTGCCAGCAGTGCATGGGGACTAGCGGCCAACACCGGGGAGCTGTTTTTT. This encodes CASSAWGLAANTGELFF.

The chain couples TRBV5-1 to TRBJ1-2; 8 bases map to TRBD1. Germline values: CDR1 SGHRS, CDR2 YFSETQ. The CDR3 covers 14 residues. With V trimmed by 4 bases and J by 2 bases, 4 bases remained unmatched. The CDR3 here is CASSVRQGNYGYTF. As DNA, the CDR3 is TGCGCCAGCAGCGTCAGACAGGGGAACTATGGCTACACCTTC.

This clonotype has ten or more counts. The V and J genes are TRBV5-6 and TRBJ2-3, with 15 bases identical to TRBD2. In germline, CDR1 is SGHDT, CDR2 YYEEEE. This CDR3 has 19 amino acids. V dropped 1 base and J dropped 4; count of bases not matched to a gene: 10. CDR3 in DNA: TGTGCCAGCAGCTTGACTCGAGGACTAGCGGGAGGGCCCGCAGATACGCAGTATTTT. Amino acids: CASSLTRGLAGGPADTQYF. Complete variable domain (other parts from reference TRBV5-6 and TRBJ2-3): DAGVTQSPTHLIKTRGQQVTLRCSPKSGHDTVSWYQQALGQGPQFIFQYYEEEERQRGNFPDRFSGHQFPNYSSELNVNALLLGDSALYLCASSLTRGLAGGPADTQYFGPGTRLTVL.

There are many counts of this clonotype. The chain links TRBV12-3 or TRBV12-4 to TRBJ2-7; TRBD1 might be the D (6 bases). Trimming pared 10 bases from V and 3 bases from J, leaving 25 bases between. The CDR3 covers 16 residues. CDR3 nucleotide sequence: TGTGCCACCGAGACGACACAGGGACGTGGCCTCTACGAGCAGTACTTC. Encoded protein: CATETTQGRGLYEQYF.

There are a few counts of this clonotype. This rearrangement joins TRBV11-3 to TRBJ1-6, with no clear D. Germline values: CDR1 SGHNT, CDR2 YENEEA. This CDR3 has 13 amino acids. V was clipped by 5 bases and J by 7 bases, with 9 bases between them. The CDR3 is CASSPSVNSPLHF. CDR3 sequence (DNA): TGTGCCAGCAGCCCTTCAGTGAATTCACCCCTCCACTTT.

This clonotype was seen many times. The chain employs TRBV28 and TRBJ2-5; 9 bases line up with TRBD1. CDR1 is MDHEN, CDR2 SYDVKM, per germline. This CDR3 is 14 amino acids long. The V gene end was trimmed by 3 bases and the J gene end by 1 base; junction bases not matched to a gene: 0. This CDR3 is CASSLTGGQETQYF. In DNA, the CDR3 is TGTGCCAGCAGTTTGACAGGGGGCCAAGAGACCCAGTACTTC.

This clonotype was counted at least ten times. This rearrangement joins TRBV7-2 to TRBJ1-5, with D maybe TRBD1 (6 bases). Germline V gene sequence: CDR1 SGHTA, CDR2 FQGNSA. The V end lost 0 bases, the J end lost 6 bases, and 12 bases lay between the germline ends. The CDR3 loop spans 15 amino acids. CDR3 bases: TGTGCCAGCAGCTTAGCGTACGGGGGCGGTCAGCCCCAGCATTTT. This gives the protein CASSLAYGGGQPQHF. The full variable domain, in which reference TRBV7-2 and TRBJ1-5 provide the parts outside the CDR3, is GAGVSQSPSNKVTEKGKDVELRCDPISGHTALYWYRQSLGQGLEFLIYFQGNSAPDKSGLPSDRFSAERTGGSVSTLTIQRTQQEDSAVYLCASSLAYGGGQPQHFGDGTRLSIL.

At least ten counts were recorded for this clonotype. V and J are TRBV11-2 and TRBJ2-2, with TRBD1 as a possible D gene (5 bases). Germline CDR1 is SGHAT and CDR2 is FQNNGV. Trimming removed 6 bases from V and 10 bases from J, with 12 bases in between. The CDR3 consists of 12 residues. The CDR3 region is CASSSGFEELFF. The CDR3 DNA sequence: TGTGCCAGCAGTTCAGGGTTCGAGGAGCTGTTTTTT.

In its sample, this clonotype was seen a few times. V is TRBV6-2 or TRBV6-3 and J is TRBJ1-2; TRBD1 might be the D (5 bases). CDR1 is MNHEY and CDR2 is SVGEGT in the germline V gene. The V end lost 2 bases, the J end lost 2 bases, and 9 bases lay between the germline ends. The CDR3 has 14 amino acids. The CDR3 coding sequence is TGTGCCAGCAGTTACGAATCAGGGAACTATGGCTACACCTTC. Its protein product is CASSYESGNYGYTF.

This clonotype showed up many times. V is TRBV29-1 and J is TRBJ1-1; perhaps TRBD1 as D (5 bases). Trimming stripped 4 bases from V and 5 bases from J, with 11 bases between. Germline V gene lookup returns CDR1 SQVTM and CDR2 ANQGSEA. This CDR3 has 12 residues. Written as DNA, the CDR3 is TGCAGCGTTGGACCAGGGTCGACTGAAGCTTTCTTT. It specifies CSVGPGSTEAFF.

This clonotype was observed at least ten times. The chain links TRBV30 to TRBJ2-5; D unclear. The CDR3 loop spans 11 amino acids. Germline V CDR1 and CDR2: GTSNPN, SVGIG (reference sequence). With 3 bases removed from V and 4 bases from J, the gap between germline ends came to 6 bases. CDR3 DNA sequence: TGTGCCTGGAGAAGTGGAGAGACCCAGTACTTC. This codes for CAWRSGETQYF.

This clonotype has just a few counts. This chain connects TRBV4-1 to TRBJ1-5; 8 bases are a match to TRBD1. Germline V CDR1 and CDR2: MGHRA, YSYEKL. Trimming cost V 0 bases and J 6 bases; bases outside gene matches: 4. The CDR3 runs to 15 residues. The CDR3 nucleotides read TGCGCCAGCAGCCAAGATTGGACAGGGAGTCAGCCCCAGCATTTT. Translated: CASSQDWTGSQPQHF.

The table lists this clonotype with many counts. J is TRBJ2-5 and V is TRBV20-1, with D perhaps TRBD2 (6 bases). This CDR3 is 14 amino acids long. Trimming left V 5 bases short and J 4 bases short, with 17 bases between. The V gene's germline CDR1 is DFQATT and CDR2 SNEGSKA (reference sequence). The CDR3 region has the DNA TGCAGTGCTCGATGGACGAGGAGGGGAGAGACCCAGTACTTC. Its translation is CSARWTRRGETQYF.

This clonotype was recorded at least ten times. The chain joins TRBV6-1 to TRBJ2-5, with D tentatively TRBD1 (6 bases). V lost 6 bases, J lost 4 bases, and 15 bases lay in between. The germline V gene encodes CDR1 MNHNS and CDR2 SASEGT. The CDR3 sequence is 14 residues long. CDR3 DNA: TGTGCCAGCAGGCGAAGGACAGTACGAGAGACCCAGTACTTC. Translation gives CASRRRTVRETQYF.

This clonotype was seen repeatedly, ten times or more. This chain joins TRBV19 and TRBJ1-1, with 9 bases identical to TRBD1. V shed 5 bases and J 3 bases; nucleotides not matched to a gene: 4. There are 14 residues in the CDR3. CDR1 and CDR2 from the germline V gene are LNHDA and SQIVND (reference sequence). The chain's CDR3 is CASSPDRGYTEAFF. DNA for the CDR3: TGTGCCAGTAGTCCGGACAGGGGTTACACTGAAGCTTTCTTT.

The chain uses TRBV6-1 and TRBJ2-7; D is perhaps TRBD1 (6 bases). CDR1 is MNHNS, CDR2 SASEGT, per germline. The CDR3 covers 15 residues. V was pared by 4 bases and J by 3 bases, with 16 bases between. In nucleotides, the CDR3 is TGTGCCAGCAGTGCGTTCCAGGGGTCCCACTACGAGCAGTACTTC. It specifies CASSAFQGSHYEQYF.

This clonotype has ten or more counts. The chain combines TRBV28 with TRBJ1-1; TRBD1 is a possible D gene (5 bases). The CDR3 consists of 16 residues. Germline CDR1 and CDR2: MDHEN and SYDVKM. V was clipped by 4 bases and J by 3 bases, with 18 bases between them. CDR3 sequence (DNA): TGTGCCAGCAGTTCCGGGACGCCAGATAAGTACACTGAAGCTTTCTTT. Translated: CASSSGTPDKYTEAFF.

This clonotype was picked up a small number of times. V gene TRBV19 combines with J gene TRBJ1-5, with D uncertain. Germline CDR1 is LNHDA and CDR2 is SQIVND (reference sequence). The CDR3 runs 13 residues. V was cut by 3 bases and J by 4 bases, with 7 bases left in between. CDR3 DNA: TGTGCCAGTAGTATTAATCAAAATCAGCCCCAGCATTTT. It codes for CASSINQNQPQHF.

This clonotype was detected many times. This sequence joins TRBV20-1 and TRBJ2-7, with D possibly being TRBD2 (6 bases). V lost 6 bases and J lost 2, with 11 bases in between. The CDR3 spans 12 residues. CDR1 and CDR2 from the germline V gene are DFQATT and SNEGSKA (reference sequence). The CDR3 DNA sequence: TGCAGTGCCAGGGACTTTACCTACGAGCAGTACTTC. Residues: CSARDFTYEQYF.